The rows below give T cell receptor beta chains drawn from one sample of a study of T cell repertoires in aging, cancer and after chemotherapy. Each CDR3 protein is one row after TCRdb ran MiXCR on the multiplex PCR reads. The sample carries about a thousand distinct CDR3 sequences, roughly 22% recorded once. What was sequenced was blood. Source of these receptors: a human donor with a solid tumor. Both conserved end residues are part of each CDR3.

CASNEHTQYF	TRBJ2-3	TRBV6-1
CASSYSGGQGEQYF	TRBJ2-7	TRBV6-5
CASRAGQSYGYTF	TRBJ1-2	TRBV28
CSAALGVNTEAFF	TRBJ1-1	TRBV29-1
CAWSWEFSKYGYTF	TRBJ1-2	TRBV30
CASSLGVAGDEQFF	TRBJ2-1	TRBV19
CASSLLAGQGSTEAFF	TRBJ1-1	TRBV6-5
CASSPDRNTYEQYF	TRBJ2-7	TRBV19
CASSWPDSEQYF	TRBJ2-7	TRBV5-1
CATSDTYNEQFF	TRBJ2-1	TRBV24-1
CASSLGQGAGANVLTF	TRBJ2-6	TRBV5-6
CASSPRGMNTEAFF	TRBJ1-1	TRBV18
CASTTRTGLGSPLHF	TRBJ1-6	TRBV19
CATSDPHRGDGNTIYF	TRBJ1-3	TRBV24-1
CASSMRGGSSGANVLTF	TRBJ2-6	TRBV19
CASSTGLAGGRKPNTDTQYF	TRBJ2-3	TRBV6-5
CASTSVGPRGVYSNQPQHF	TRBJ1-5	TRBV6-1
CASSPRQGLTEAFF	TRBJ1-1	TRBV6-6
CASSRSGGTDTQYF	TRBJ2-3	TRBV7-2
CASSSGTGLYEQYF	TRBJ2-7	TRBV12-3/TRBV12-4
CASSSHPGTGANVLTF	TRBJ2-6	TRBV5-1
CASGLGGGVEAFF	TRBJ1-1	TRBV12-5
CASRGGWASGNEQFF	TRBJ2-1	TRBV6-1
CSVGLDWGTEAFF	TRBJ1-1	TRBV29-1
CAWKPGQTNEKLFF	TRBJ1-4	TRBV30
CASSGGLAGGSYEQYF	TRBJ2-7	TRBV7-2
CASSDREGKGELFF	TRBJ2-2	TRBV6-5
CASSGRGGRWKNIQYF	TRBJ2-4	TRBV19
CASSLTGLNTEAFF	TRBJ1-1	TRBV5-4
CSATPPGGRFQPQHF	TRBJ1-5	TRBV20-1
CSVGTGGYEQYF	TRBJ2-7	TRBV29-1
CATSDRDSSNQPQHF	TRBJ1-5	TRBV24-1
CSARGHATGTGQLFF	TRBJ2-2	TRBV29-1
CAWSEEDYGYTF	TRBJ1-2	TRBV30
CSAGGGQGNTGELFF	TRBJ2-2	TRBV29-1
CASSLGGRNTGELFF	TRBJ2-2	TRBV28
CASSLRPIATNEKLFF	TRBJ1-4	TRBV5-1
CSVDFSAGRRF	TRBJ2-3	TRBV29-1
CASSYSVPGLAKTQYF	TRBJ2-5	TRBV6-5
CASSLVPSGRRGELFF	TRBJ2-2	TRBV5-5
CASSYALVYSTVSGNTIYF	TRBJ1-3	TRBV6-5
CASGSQHFFYGYTF	TRBJ1-2	TRBV12-5
CASSLLFRDTEAYF	TRBJ1-1	TRBV5-1
CSQGGGWGQAKNIQYF	TRBJ2-4	TRBV20-1
CASSLPSAGPYTF	TRBJ1-2	TRBV5-6
CASSIVSFYEQYF	TRBJ2-7	TRBV19
CASSYRADEQYF	TRBJ2-7	TRBV7-9
CASSETGTGAPF	TRBJ1-2	TRBV10-2
CASRPPRGGTEAFF	TRBJ1-1	TRBV6-2/TRBV6-3
CASAPSQPQHF	TRBJ1-5	TRBV12-3/TRBV12-4
CASSYSSLGPGKLFF	TRBJ1-4	TRBV6-5
CSAGGPLEQFF	TRBJ2-1	TRBV20-1
CASSLSAEYEQYF	TRBJ2-7	TRBV27
CASSPTGASLGYTF	TRBJ1-2	TRBV11-2
CAWSVRGGELFF	TRBJ2-2	TRBV30
CASLRGRDTGELFF	TRBJ2-2	TRBV6-2/TRBV6-3
CASSLTVGGYGYTF	TRBJ1-2	TRBV18
CASTRGTEQFF	TRBJ2-1	TRBV19
CASSAYRGLPYEQYF	TRBJ2-7	TRBV11-3
CASSYLGVGNQPQHF	TRBJ1-5	TRBV6-5